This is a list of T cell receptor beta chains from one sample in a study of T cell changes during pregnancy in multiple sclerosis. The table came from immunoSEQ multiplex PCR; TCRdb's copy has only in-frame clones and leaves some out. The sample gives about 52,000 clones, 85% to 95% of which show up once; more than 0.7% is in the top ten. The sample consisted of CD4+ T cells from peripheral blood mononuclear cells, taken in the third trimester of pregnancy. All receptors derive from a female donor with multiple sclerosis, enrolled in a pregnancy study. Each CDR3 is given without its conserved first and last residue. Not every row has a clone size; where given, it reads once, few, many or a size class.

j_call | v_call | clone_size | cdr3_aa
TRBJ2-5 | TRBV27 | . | ASSRYREFFQETQY
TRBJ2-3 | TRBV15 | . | ATSGGAGDTQY
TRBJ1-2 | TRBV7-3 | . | ASSLTGQGQGYT
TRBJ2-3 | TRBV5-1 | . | ASSLAGAVTDTQY
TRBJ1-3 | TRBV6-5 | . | ASSSTGTTGNTIY
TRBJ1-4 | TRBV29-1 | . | SVDPQGLNEKLF
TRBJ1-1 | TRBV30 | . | AWSETVRATEAF
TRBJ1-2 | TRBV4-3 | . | ASSRRQGDGYT
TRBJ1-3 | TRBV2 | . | ASAQAPGNTIY
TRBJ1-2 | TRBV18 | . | ASSPRGDNGYT
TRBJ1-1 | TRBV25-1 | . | ASSELPRAWGTF
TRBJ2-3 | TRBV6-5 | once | ASSYDGGGTDTQY
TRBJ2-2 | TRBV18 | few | ASSQGANTGELF
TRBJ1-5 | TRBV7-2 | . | ASSPRGLSSNQPQH
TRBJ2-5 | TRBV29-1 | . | SVVLGGTQY
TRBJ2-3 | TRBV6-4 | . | ASSSSGTDTQY
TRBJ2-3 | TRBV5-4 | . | ASSLGPSGSTDTQY
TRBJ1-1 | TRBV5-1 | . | ASSFLTVVYLEAF
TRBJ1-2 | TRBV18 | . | ASSPDISPPYGYT
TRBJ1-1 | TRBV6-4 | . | ASSYRLNTEAF
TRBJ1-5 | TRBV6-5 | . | ASRPDRNSNQPQH
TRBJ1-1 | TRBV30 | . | AWTSGRGTEAF
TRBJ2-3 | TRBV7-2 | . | ASSSGTSGGTNTQY
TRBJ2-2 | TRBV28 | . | ASRFADRQSGELF
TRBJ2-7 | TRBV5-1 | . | ASSWGTSGFYEQY
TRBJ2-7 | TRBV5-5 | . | ASSLARTGPYEQY
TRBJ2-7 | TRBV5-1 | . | ASSREGQRPQIEQY
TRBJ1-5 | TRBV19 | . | ASSMRQGFEPQH
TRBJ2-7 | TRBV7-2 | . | ASSGATPYEQY
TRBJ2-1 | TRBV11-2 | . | ASSLGAGGYNEQF
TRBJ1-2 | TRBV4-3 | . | ASSQDNNPGAYGYT
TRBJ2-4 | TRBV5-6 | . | ASSLVSNIQY
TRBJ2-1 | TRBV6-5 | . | ASSYSAGINEQF
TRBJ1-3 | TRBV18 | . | ASSSYGTVSGNTIY
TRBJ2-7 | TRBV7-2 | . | ASSPWGQGKDEQY
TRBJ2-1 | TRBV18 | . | ASADRDRVNEQF
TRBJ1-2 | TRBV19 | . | ASRAVDYGYT
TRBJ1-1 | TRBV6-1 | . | ASSELWRTGAF
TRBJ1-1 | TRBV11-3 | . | ASSPSTGHTEAF
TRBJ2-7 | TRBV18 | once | ASSLIYGAAAGEGGYEQY
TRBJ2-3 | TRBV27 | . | ASSSEEQGLDTQY
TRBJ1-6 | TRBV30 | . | AFASGMRNSPLH
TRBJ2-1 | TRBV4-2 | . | ASRISGGAYNEQF
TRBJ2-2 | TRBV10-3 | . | AIREQVTGELF
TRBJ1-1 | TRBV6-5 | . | ASKGDRSNFEAF
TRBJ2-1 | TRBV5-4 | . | ASSQEGLAGGPSSYNEQF
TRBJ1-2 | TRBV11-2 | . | ASSLNPTGDGYT
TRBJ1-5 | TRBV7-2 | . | ASSLAGSPGQPQH
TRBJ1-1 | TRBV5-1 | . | ASSLAPTGGRTEAF
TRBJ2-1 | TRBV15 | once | ATSRERGGTSYNEQF